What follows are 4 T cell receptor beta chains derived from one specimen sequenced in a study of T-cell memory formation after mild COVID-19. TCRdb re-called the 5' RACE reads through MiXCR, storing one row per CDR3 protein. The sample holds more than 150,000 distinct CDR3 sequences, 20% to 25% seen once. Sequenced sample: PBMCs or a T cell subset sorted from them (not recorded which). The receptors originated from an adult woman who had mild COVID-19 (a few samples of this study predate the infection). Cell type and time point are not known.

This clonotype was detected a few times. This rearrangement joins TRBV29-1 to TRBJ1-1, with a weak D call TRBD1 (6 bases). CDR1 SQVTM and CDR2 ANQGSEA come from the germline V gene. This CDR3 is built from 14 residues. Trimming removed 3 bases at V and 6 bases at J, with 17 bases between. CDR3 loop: CSVEGLHRVAEAFF. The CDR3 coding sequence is TGCAGCGTTGAGGGGCTGCACAGGGTGGCTGAAGCTTTCTTT.

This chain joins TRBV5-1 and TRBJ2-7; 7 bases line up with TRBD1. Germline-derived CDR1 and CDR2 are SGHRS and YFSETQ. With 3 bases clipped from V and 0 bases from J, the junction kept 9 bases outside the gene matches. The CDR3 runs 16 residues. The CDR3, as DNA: TGCGCCAGCAGCTCAATCTCGGGACAGAGCTCCTACGAGCAGTACTTC. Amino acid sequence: CASSSISGQSSYEQYF.

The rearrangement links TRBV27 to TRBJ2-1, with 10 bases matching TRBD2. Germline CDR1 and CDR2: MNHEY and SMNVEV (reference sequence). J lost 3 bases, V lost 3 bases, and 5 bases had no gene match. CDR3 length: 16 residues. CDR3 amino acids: CASSFLASGSYNEQFF. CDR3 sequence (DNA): TGTGCCAGCAGTTTCTTGGCTAGCGGGAGCTACAATGAGCAGTTCTTC.

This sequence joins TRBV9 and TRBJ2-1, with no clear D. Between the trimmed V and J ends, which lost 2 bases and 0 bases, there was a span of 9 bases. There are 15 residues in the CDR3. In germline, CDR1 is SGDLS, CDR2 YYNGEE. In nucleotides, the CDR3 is TGTGCCAGCAGCGTCGACTTGGGCTCCTACAATGAGCAGTTCTTC. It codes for CASSVDLGSYNEQFF.